A single sample gave rise to the 21 T cell receptor beta chains below, sequenced in a study of blood T cells in healthy people across ages. Alongside a J-beta primer mix, a sample-barcoded 5' primer served in a second PCR lasting about 6 to 11 cycles. Using its own MiXCR run on the 5' RACE reads, TCRdb lists one record per CDR3 protein. This table has roughly 800,000 distinct CDR3 sequences, roughly 60% appearing once. Sequenced material: blood. The receptors shown here come from a man aged 25-45 years in good health.

This clonotype was observed a few times. The rearrangement uses TRBV6-2 or TRBV6-3 and TRBJ2-1; D call uncertain. The CDR3 covers 13 residues. With 6 bases removed from V and 8 bases from J, the gap between germline ends came to 14 bases. Germline values: CDR1 MNHEY, CDR2 SVGEGT. The CDR3 here is CASRLGKHDEQFF. The DNA for the CDR3 is TGTGCCAGCAGGTTAGGGAAACATGATGAGCAGTTCTTC.

This CDR3 is CASSLGQVHQPQHF. The CDR3 nucleotides are TGTGCCAGCAGTTTAGGACAGGTCCATCAGCCCCAGCATTTT. J is TRBJ1-5 and V is TRBV28, with TRBD1 identical over 7 bases. The CDR3 spans 14 residues. In germline, CDR1 is MDHEN, CDR2 SYDVKM. V trimming: 2 bases; J trimming: 5 bases; junction bases outside the gene matches: 3.

A single count supports this clonotype. The chain joins TRBV4-2 to TRBJ2-7, with D unclear. There are 16 residues in the CDR3. From germline, CDR1 is LGHNA and CDR2 YNFKEQ. V was shortened by 4 bases and J by 4 bases, with 20 bases between the two germline ends. The CDR3 here is CASSRCVRRLKYEQYF. CDR3 DNA: TGTGCCAGCAGCCGGTGTGTAAGGCGCCTCAAGTACGAGCAGTACTTC.

The chain carries TRBV20-1 and TRBJ2-7; TRBD1 matches at 7 bases. V was pared by 3 bases and J by 7 bases, with 9 bases of the junction left unmatched. Per germline, CDR1 DFQATT and CDR2 SNEGSKA (reference sequence). The length of the CDR3 is 13 residues. The CDR3 bases are TGCAGTGCTAGTGGACAGGAGGCCGGGGAGCAGTACTTC. Translated: CSASGQEAGEQYF.

This chain connects TRBV12-3 or TRBV12-4 to TRBJ2-7; no firm D call. Trimming cost V 3 bases and J 3 bases, with 9 bases left between them. CDR3 length: 13 amino acids. CDR3 protein: CASSFKGFYEQYF. The CDR3 DNA follows: TGTGCCAGCAGTTTTAAGGGCTTCTACGAGCAGTACTTC.

This clonotype was seen more than once but under ten times. This chain links TRBV4-2 with TRBJ1-6; 10 nucleotides match TRBD1. J lost 8 bases, V lost 0 bases, and 1 base had no gene match. In germline, CDR1 is LGHNA, CDR2 YNFKEQ. The CDR3 is 15 amino acids. CDR3 sequence: CASSQDGTGDSPLHF. CDR3 DNA: TGTGCCAGCAGCCAAGACGGGACAGGGGATTCACCCCTCCACTTT.

The CDR3 reads CASSPDTEQYF. The CDR3 DNA is TGTGCCAGCAGCCCCGACACCGAGCAGTACTTC. J is TRBJ2-5 and V is TRBV7-2, with D hard to call. The J call is in doubt because the DNA end fits TRBJ2-7 better. This CDR3 has 11 amino acids. The V gene's germline CDR1 is SGHTA and CDR2 FQGNSA.

The chain combines TRBV6-5 with TRBJ2-6; D is unresolved. V lost 5 bases, J lost 0 bases, and 8 bases lay in between. There are 15 residues in the CDR3. Germline loops: CDR1 MNHEY, CDR2 SVGAGI. CDR3 DNA sequence: TGTGCCAGCAGTGCCGGAGTCTCTGGGGCCAACGTCCTGACTTTC. Translation gives CASSAGVSGANVLTF.

On this clonotype itself: One end of the junction varies from germline; a read error may be responsible. The chain uses TRBV29-1 and TRBJ2-7; 8 bases are a match to TRBD1. Germline loops: CDR1 SQVTM, CDR2 ANQGSEA. The CDR3 length is 12 residues. CDR3 loop: CSAETGGYEQYF. The CDR3 DNA follows: TGCAGCGCTGAAACAGGGGGCTACGAGCAGTACTTC.

This chain uses TRBV20-1 with TRBJ2-2, with 7 bases matching TRBD2. After removal of 4 bases from V and 1 base from J, the junction contained 6 bases not matched to a gene. The germline V gene has CDR1 DFQATT and CDR2 SNEGSKA (reference sequence). The CDR3 covers 15 residues. The CDR3 region has the DNA TGCAGTGCTAAATCCCTAGCGGTGAACACCGGGGAGCTGTTTTTT. Translating it yields CSAKSLAVNTGELFF.

This chain connects TRBV6-5 to TRBJ2-3; D gene unclear. This CDR3 is 13 amino acids long. V lost 8 bases and J 7 bases, leaving 16 bases between the germline ends. Germline V lookup: CDR1 MNHEY, CDR2 SVGAGI. The CDR3 nucleotides are TGTGCCAGCGCTGCACAAGACTTTCATACGCAGTATTTT. It yields the protein CASAAQDFHTQYF.

This chain connects TRBV20-1 to TRBJ2-3; D is perhaps TRBD1 or TRBD2 (5 bases each). The CDR3 spans 17 residues. With 1 base removed from V and 0 bases from J, the gap between germline ends came to 17 bases. CDR1 is DFQATT, CDR2 SNEGSKA, per germline (reference sequence). The DNA of the CDR3 is TGCAGTGCTAGAGTTATGGGGCAGCGGACTAGCACAGATACGCAGTATTTT. It specifies CSARVMGQRTSTDTQYF.

The rearrangement uses TRBV27 and TRBJ1-2; no firm D call. Germline values: CDR1 MNHEY, CDR2 SMNVEV (reference sequence). The CDR3 contains 12 residues. V lost 4 bases and J 3 bases, leaving 6 bases between the germline ends. The CDR3 here is CASSSGYYGYTF. The CDR3 DNA is TGTGCCAGCAGTTCCGGATACTATGGCTACACCTTC.

The chain couples TRBV20-1 to TRBJ2-4; D is ambiguous. The germline V and J ends were trimmed by 4 bases and 2 bases, with 6 bases remaining between them. The germline CDR1 and CDR2 sequences are DFQATT and SNEGSKA (reference sequence). CDR3 length equals 12 residues. The CDR3 spells CSATGSKNIQYF. The CDR3 nucleotides are TGCAGTGCTACAGGTTCCAAAAACATTCAGTACTTC.

This clonotype showed up just a few times. The CDR3 sequence is CSAAGPGETQYF. As DNA, the CDR3 is TGCAGTGCCGCCGGCCCGGGAGAGACCCAGTACTTC. The chain recombines TRBV20-1 with TRBJ2-5; no clear D gene. Deletions cut 6 bases from V and 4 bases from J, with 12 bases between. This CDR3 has 12 amino acids. CDR1 and CDR2 from the germline V gene are DFQATT and SNEGSKA (reference sequence).

The chain combines TRBV10-3 with TRBJ2-3; possibly TRBD2 for D (6 bases). This CDR3 has 15 residues. From germline, CDR1 is ENHRY and CDR2 SYGVKD. Trimming took 6 bases from V and 1 from J, leaving 14 bases between them. The CDR3 region is CAIRRLVGGTDTQYF. The CDR3, as DNA: TGTGCCATCAGGAGACTAGTGGGAGGCACAGATACGCAGTATTTT.

The chain employs TRBV27 and TRBJ1-2; tentatively, D is TRBD1 (6 bases). Germline V gene data show CDR1 as MNHEY and CDR2 as SMNVEV (reference sequence). Trimming removed 4 bases from V and 6 bases from J, with 12 bases in between. The CDR3 runs 13 residues. CDR3: CASSYAGVDGYTF. The CDR3, as DNA: TGTGCCAGCAGTTATGCAGGGGTGGATGGCTACACCTTC.

In its sample, this clonotype was seen a few times. At one boundary the junction diverges from the germline segment, which might be a read error. V and J are TRBV5-1 and TRBJ2-7, with TRBD1 as a possible D gene (6 bases). The CDR3 sequence is 15 residues long. Per the germline V gene, CDR1 is SGHRS and CDR2 is YFSETQ. The CDR3 DNA sequence: TGCGCCTGCAGCTTGGAACCAGGGGTTAATTACGAGCAGTACTTC. Translated, it gives CACSLEPGVNYEQYF.

A few counts support this clonotype. The CDR3 sequence: CSVEGPGPYEQYF. DNA of the CDR3: TGCAGCGTTGAGGGTCCAGGGCCCTACGAGCAGTACTTC. The chain links TRBV29-1 to TRBJ2-7; maybe TRBD1 (5 bases). V lost 3 bases, J lost 2 bases, and 11 bases lay in between. The CDR3 is 13 amino acids. CDR1 and CDR2 (germline): SQVTM, ANQGSEA.

The rearrangement uses TRBV15 and TRBJ1-5; 10 bases are a match to TRBD1. Germline V lookup: CDR1 LNHNV, CDR2 YYDKDF (reference sequence). The CDR3 is 15 amino acids. The V gene end was trimmed by 5 bases and the J gene end by 6 bases; junction bases not matched to a gene: 7. The CDR3 region is CATSGDRGEGQPQHF. CDR3 sequence (DNA): TGTGCCACCAGCGGGGACAGGGGAGAGGGTCAGCCCCAGCATTTT.

The chain uses TRBV12-3 or TRBV12-4 and TRBJ1-2, with 8 bases identical to TRBD1. The CDR3 extends over 14 amino acids. V shed 6 bases, J shed 7 bases, and the junction held 10 bases outside the gene matches. The CDR3 reads CASSRPQGAFGYTF. The CDR3 nucleotides are TGTGCCAGCAGCAGGCCCCAGGGGGCGTTTGGCTACACCTTC.